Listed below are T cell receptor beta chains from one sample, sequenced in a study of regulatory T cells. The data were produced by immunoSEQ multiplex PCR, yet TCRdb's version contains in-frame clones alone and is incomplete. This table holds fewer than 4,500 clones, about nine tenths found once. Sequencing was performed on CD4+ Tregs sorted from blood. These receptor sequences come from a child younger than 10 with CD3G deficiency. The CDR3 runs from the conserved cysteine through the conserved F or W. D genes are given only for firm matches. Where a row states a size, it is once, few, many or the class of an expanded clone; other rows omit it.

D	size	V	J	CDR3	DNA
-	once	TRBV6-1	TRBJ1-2	CASSEANYGYTF	TGTGCCAGCAGTGAAGCAAACTATGGCTACACCTTC
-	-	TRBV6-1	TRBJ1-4	CASTPQRGEKLFF	TGTGCCAGCACCCCACAGAGGGGGGAAAAACTGTTTTTT
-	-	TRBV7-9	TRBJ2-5	CASSSGVRETQYF	TGTGCCAGCAGCTCAGGGGTACGAGAGACCCAGTACTTC
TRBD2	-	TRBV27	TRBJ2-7	CASSLETSGRYEQYF	TGTGCCAGCAGTTTAGAAACTAGCGGGAGGTACGAGCAGTACTTC
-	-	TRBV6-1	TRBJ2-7	CASIGQNYEQYF	TGTGCCAGCATAGGACAGAACTACGAGCAGTACTTC
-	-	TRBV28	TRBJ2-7	CASSRGGQRYEQYF	TGTGCCAGCAGTCGCGGGGGACAGAGATACGAGCAGTACTTC
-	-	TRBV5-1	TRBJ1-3	CASSLDGIPGNTIYF	TGCGCCAGCAGCTTGGACGGAATCCCTGGAAACACCATATATTTT
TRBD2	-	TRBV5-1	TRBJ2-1	CASSPRGDPYNEQFF	TGCGCCAGCAGCCCCCGGGGGGACCCCTACAATGAGCAGTTCTTC
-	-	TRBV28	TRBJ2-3	CASSFGGSTDTQYF	TGTGCCAGCAGTTTTGGGGGTAGCACAGATACGCAGTATTTT
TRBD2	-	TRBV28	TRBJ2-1	CASNGGRARNEQFF	TGTGCCAGCAATGGCGGGAGGGCCAGAAATGAGCAGTTCTTC
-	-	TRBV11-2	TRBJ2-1	CASSIGTWNEQFF	TGTGCCAGCAGCATTGGGACTTGGAATGAGCAGTTCTTC
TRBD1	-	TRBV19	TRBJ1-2	CASGSRIRGSNGYTF	TGTGCCAGTGGGAGTCGAATCAGGGGGAGCAATGGCTACACCTTC
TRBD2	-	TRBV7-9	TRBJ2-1	CASSLGLAGAGGYNEQFF	TGTGCCAGCAGCTTGGGACTAGCGGGAGCTGGGGGCTACAATGAGCAGTTCTTC
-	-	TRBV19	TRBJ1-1	CASSPLYGTNTEAFF	TGTGCCAGTAGTCCCTTATACGGGACGAACACTGAAGCTTTCTTT
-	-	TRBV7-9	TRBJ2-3	CASSRHRADTQYF	TGTGCCAGCAGCCGCCATAGGGCAGATACGCAGTATTTT
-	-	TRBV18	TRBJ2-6	CASSPNSGANVLTF	TGTGCCAGCTCCCCGAACTCTGGGGCCAACGTCCTGACTTTC
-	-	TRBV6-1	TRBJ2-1	CASSVRPGTSFGKYNEQFF	TGTGCCAGCAGTGTTCGCCCCGGGACTTCGTTTGGGAAGTACAATGAGCAGTTCTTC